This T cell receptor beta chain was sequenced in a study of T-cell memory formation after mild COVID-19. Study background: TCR clusters mostly belonged to single donors. Regarding the study as a whole: The study found balanced CD4/CD8 in clones contracting day 15 to 85 and a CD4+ lean in later expanders. Shrinking CD4+ clones were chiefly CM and EM; CD8+ ones were chiefly EMRA.

In TCRdb, the 5' RACE reads were re-called with MiXCR into one record per CDR3 protein. The table lists under 300,000 distinct CDR3 sequences, about 17% of them singletons. This clonotype has only a few counts. What it binds is unknown. The CDR3 has 15 amino acids. Trimming stripped 4 bases from V and 0 bases from J, with 8 bases between. Germline CDR1 SGDLS, CDR2 YYNGEE. This TCR was sampled from a man aged 18 to 30 who had mild COVID-19 (a few samples of this study predate the infection). Cell type and time point are not known. Sample: PBMCs or a T cell subset sorted from them (not recorded which). V gene TRBV9 combines with J gene TRBJ2-6; D ambiguous. The CDR3 is CASSTSPSGANVLTF. CDR3 bases: TGTGCCAGCAGCACCTCTCCCTCTGGGGCCAACGTCCTGACTTTC.